This TCR beta chain came from a study of cytomegalovirus exposure and HLA in healthy donors. The CDR3 has 15 residues. Unmatched junction bases numbered 9, after V lost 4 bases and J lost 6 bases. Looked up from germline, CDR1 is SNHLY and CDR2 is FYNNEI. Findings and caveats of the study: Association with HLA alleles at 0.05 false discovery rate was found for 15,000 to 20,000 TCR beta sequences in a later analysis. Being productive about 87% or about 30% of the time was typical of most TCR beta V segments in an earlier analysis.

In regard to this clone: What it binds is not known.

Researchers ran the PCR with 60 Vbeta and 13 Jbeta primers. The table came from immunoSEQ multiplex PCR; TCRdb's copy has only in-frame clones and leaves some out. The data hold about 150,000 clones, with approximately 68% observed a single time. The chain carries TRBV2 and TRBJ2-7, with TRBD2 identical over 10 bases. The source is a middle-aged man in good health and CMV-seronegative. Sequencing was done on a sample of PBMCs. CDR3: CASSGGTSEVLEQYF. CDR3 coding DNA: TGTGCCAGCAGTGGAGGGACTAGCGAGGTTCTCGAGCAGTACTTC.